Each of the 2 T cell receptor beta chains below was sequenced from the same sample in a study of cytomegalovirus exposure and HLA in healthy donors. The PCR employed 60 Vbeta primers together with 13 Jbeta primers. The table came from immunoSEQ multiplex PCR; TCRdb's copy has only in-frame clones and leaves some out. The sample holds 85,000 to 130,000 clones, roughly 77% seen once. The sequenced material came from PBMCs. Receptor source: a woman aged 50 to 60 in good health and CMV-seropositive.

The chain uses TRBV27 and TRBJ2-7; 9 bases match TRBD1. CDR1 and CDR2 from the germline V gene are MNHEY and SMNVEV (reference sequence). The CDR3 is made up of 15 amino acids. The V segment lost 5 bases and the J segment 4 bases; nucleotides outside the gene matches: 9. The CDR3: CASSKAGQGIYEQYF. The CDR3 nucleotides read TGTGCCAGCAGTAAGGCGGGACAGGGTATATACGAGCAGTACTTC.

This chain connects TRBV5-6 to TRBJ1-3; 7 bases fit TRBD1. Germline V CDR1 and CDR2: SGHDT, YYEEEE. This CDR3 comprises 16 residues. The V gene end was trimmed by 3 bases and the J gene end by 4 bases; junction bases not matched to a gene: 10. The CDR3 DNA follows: TGTGCCAGCAGCTCCGAACAGGGGTTTGGCGGAAACACCATATATTTT. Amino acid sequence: CASSSEQGFGGNTIYF.